Below, one TCR beta chain is given with its context. Its cognate antigen has yet to be identified. No clone much larger than this one lies a single base away; base qualities are absent. V trim: 6 bases; J trim: 7 bases; unmatched bases: 9. The CDR3, cysteine through phenylalanine, is 15 amino acids long. Of the read, only the CDR3 DNA is kept; its 45 bases are in frame from base 1. Per the germline V gene, ENHRY is the CDR1 and SYGVKD is the CDR2. These data originate in a study of blood T cell repertoires in COVID-19 (dated by TCRdb to 2018 to 2021). About the study as a whole: Samples from collaborators originated in the United States, Italy and Spain and spanned both the acute and convalescent phases of COVID-19. The material from the prospective study consisted of cDNA or gDNA derived from T cells, B-cell-depleted T cells, or PBMCs. Subjects who had been exposed to COVID-19, were actively infected with it, or had recovered from it provided the deeply sampled blood TCRbeta repertoires that made up the dataset. A freely available public database, intended as a resource for researchers studying the immune response to SARS-CoV-2, is where the repertoires were released. The samples were drawn from two sources: the first 160 participants of the ongoing ImmuneRACE study, and over 950 subjects contributed by 6 global collaborators. A de-identified subject ID, COVID-19 status, age in years and sex were almost always included in the sample metadata. HLA class I and class II types, where available, came from metadata supplied by the sample provider rather than from assay-based typing.

At one collaborating source in Seattle, patients were enrolled during active infection and were followed longitudinally through the course of disease. Each collaborating institution followed its own protocols to collect whole blood in K2EDTA tubes. For TCRbeta analysis, collaborator samples were shipped as frozen whole blood, as isolated PBMCs, or as DNA extracted from either sample type. What the work shows at the level of the full study, not this receptor alone: Clinical and demographic metadata were provided uncurated, with the amount varying by source and participant.

The immunoSEQ Assay, a bias-controlled multiplex PCR, was used to amplify TCRbeta CDR3 regions from genomic DNA. The paper's processing steps were these. The number of nucleated cells in each sample was estimated from the amplification of reference gene primers within the assay. To quantify the absolute abundance of each unique TCRbeta CDR3 rearrangement, sequence reads were collapsed and filtered. Productive Simpson clonality was computed per sample as the square root of Simpson's diversity index over productive rearrangements. The source is immuneACCESS, and TCRdb retained only in-frame sequences with V and J called. Part of the clones is not carried over; for the studies checked, unresolved V genes explain less than half of this, and the remainder is unexplained. V and J calls and clone size come straight from that table; D and trimming were deduced from the DNA. A total of 40,000 to 60,000 clones appear in this sample, 86% of them only once. The ten largest clones represent roughly 2.5% of the sample.

The clonotype was recovered from a woman older than 75 with COVID-19, enrolled during active disease. The sequence links TRBV10-3 to TRBJ1-2; 12 of the junction bases match TRBD1. Sequencing was performed on peripheral blood. This receptor has the CDR3 CAIRPGQGAGGGYTF. DNA sequence: TGTGCCATCAGGCCGGGACAGGGGGCGGGTGGTGGCTACACCTTC.